A single sample is the source of the 23 T cell receptor beta chains below, sequenced in a study of T cells after yellow fever vaccination. TCRdb reprocessed the 5' RACE reads with MiXCR, giving one entry per CDR3 protein. The repertoire holds approximately 32,000 distinct CDR3 sequences, with 6% to 8.5% as singletons. Material: PBMCs, either bulk or a sorted T-cell subset (CD4+, CD8+, memory, or dextramer-sorted; not recorded which), obtained on the day of the first yellow fever vaccination. These receptors originate from a man in his late teens or twenties who received the YFV17D yellow fever vaccine.

This clonotype was seen at least ten times. This rearrangement joins TRBV24-1 to TRBJ2-7; D may correspond to TRBD1 or TRBD2 (5 bases each). Germline V lookup: CDR1 KGHDR, CDR2 SFDVKD. V was clipped by 9 bases and J by 1 base, with 12 bases between them. This CDR3 is 13 amino acids long. For the CDR3, the DNA is TGTGCCACCGGCCATGGGGGTTCCTACGAGCAGTACTTC. Translating it yields CATGHGGSYEQYF.

This clonotype was seen many times. The V gene is TRBV5-1, the J gene TRBJ2-5, with a weak D call TRBD1 (5 bases). CDR3 length: 13 residues. Germline V CDR1 and CDR2: SGHRS, YFSETQ. Trimming left V 7 bases short and J 4 bases short, with 14 bases between. CDR3 nucleotide sequence: TGCGCCAGCCTCAAGGGGCCGGGAGAGACCCAGTACTTC. Its protein is CASLKGPGETQYF. The whole variable domain, filled in from reference TRBV5-1 and TRBJ2-5, reads KAGVTQTPRYLIKTRGQQVTLSCSPISGHRSVSWYQQTPGQGLQFLFEYFSETQRNKGNFPGRFSGRQFSNSRSEMNVSTLELGDSALYLCASLKGPGETQYFGPGTRLLVL.

In its sample, this clonotype was seen many times. The chain uses TRBV6-5 and TRBJ2-1; 9 nucleotides match TRBD1. The ends lost 0 bases at V and 1 base at J; junction bases unmatched: 4. Germline CDR1 MNHEY, CDR2 SVGAGI. The CDR3 extends over 17 amino acids. The CDR3 sequence is CASSYSGQGLSYNEQFF. Here the CDR3 DNA reads TGTGCCAGCAGTTACTCGGGACAGGGCCTTTCCTACAATGAGCAGTTCTTC.

In its sample, this clonotype was seen many times. The V call is TRBV7-2, the J call TRBJ2-5; possible D gene TRBD1, 6 bases. With 3 bases removed from V and 4 bases from J, the gap between germline ends came to 9 bases. Germline V gives CDR1 SGHTA, CDR2 FQGNSA. The CDR3 is 13 residues long. The CDR3 region has the DNA TGTGCCAGCAGCTTTCAGGGGAGAGAGACCCAGTACTTC. Amino acids: CASSFQGRETQYF.

There are many counts of this clonotype. The chain is built from TRBV11-2 and TRBJ2-6; TRBD1 agrees at 9 bases. The CDR3 runs 17 residues. The germline V gene encodes CDR1 SGHAT and CDR2 FQNNGV. J lost 8 bases, V lost 1 base, and 9 bases had no gene match. CDR3 nucleotide sequence: TGTGCCAGCAGCTTAGGCCCTGGGACAGGGAGAACCAACGTCCTGACTTTC. As protein: CASSLGPGTGRTNVLTF. The whole variable domain, filled in from reference TRBV11-2 and TRBJ2-6, reads EAGVAQSPRYKIIEKRQSVAFWCNPISGHATLYWYQQILGQGPKLLIQFQNNGVVDDSQLPKDRFSAERLKGVDSTLKIQPAKLEDSAVYLCASSLGPGTGRTNVLTFGAGSRLTVL.

This clonotype has ten or more counts. The chain joins TRBV5-3 to TRBJ2-4; 8 bases match TRBD2. TRBV5-3 is reported as an ORF; its role is uncertain. The CDR3 loop spans 15 amino acids. Losses at the gene ends were 2 bases for V and 1 base for J; bases not matched to a gene: 2. DNA of the CDR3: TGTGCCAGAAGCTTATTAGCGGGGGCCAAAAACATTCAGTACTTC. Encoded protein: CARSLLAGAKNIQYF.

In this sample, this clonotype turned up many times. The rearrangement joins TRBV20-1 to TRBJ2-7, with D possibly being TRBD2 (6 bases). This CDR3 contains 9 residues. Trimming removed 7 bases at V and 7 bases at J, with 8 bases between. Germline CDR1 and CDR2: DFQATT and SNEGSKA (reference sequence). CDR3 DNA: TGCAGTGTGGGGGGAGAGCAGTACGTC. This sequence encodes CSVGGEQYV.

This clonotype has a count of ten or more. DNA of the CDR3: TGTGCCAGCGGGCAAGAGACCCAGTACTTC. It is translated as CASGQETQYF. This rearrangement joins TRBV25-1 to TRBJ2-5; no reliable D call. The CDR3 contains 10 residues. V was pared by 8 bases and J by 2 bases, with 3 bases between. CDR1 and CDR2 (germline): MGHDK, SYGVNS.

This clonotype was counted many times. This chain connects TRBV5-1 to TRBJ2-7; D may match TRBD1 or TRBD2 (5 bases each). V lost 0 bases, J lost 2 bases, and 12 bases lay in between. The V gene's germline CDR1 is SGHRS and CDR2 YFSETQ. The CDR3 has 15 residues. The CDR3, as DNA: TGCGCCAGCAGCTTGGACGGGACCCCCACCTACGAGCAGTACGTC. Translating gives CASSLDGTPTYEQYV.

This clonotype came up many times. The V gene is TRBV7-2, the J gene TRBJ2-7; tentatively, D is TRBD2 (6 bases). V was clipped by 5 bases and J by 5 bases, with 19 bases between them. Germline CDR1 and CDR2: SGHTA and FQGNSA. This CDR3 region has 15 residues. As DNA, the CDR3 is TGTGCCAGCAGCCCTTTACCCGGCGGGACCGACGAGCAGTACTTC. Amino acids: CASSPLPGGTDEQYF.

Ten or more counts support this clonotype. The chain employs TRBV29-1 and TRBJ1-2; the D gene is possibly TRBD1 (5 bases). The ends were cut back, 4 bases at V and 4 bases at J, with 16 bases in the middle. CDR3 length: 14 amino acids. Germline V gene sequence: CDR1 SQVTM, CDR2 ANQGSEA. The CDR3 spells CSVAGDGKPYGYTF. For the CDR3, the DNA is TGCAGCGTTGCGGGGGACGGCAAACCCTATGGCTACACCTTC.

Concerning this clonotype itself: Given a much more abundant clone one base away, this may be a read error. The chain recombines TRBV7-3 with TRBJ2-3, with TRBD2 matching over 8 bases. Germline assignment: CDR1 SGHTA and CDR2 FQGTGA. The CDR3 extends over 15 amino acids. DNA of the CDR3: TGTTCCAGCAGCCCTAGCGGGTCGAGCACAGATACGCAGTATTTT. It encodes CSSSPSGSSTDTQYF.

This clonotype was counted a few times. The rearrangement uses TRBV7-2 and TRBJ2-7, with D possibly TRBD2 on 5 matching bases. Germline V gives CDR1 SGHTA, CDR2 FQGNSA. The CDR3 totals 14 residues. V dropped 0 bases and J dropped 9 bases, with 15 bases sitting between them. This CDR3 reads CASSLAPEGEGQYV. CDR3 sequence (DNA): TGTGCCAGCAGCTTAGCGCCTGAGGGAGAAGGGCAGTACGTC.

This clonotype was observed at least ten times. The chain has TRBV4-2 and TRBJ1-5; D not certain. The V and J ends lost 1 base and 7 bases respectively, with 11 bases between them. This CDR3 spans 14 amino acids. CDR1 LGHNA and CDR2 YNFKEQ come from the germline V gene. CDR3 nucleotide sequence: TGTGCCAGCAGCCAAGGCTCTCCAGGCCAGCCCCAGCATTTT. Translating it yields CASSQGSPGQPQHF.

The CDR3 protein is CASSLQSGLNQPQHF. CDR3 in DNA: TGTGCCAGCAGCTTACAGTCGGGGCTGAATCAGCCCCAGCATTTT. This chain links TRBV7-6 with TRBJ1-5; possibly TRBD1 for D (5 bases). Germline CDR1 and CDR2: SGHVS and FNYEAQ. The V gene lost 2 bases and the J gene lost 4 bases, with 12 bases spanning the gap. This CDR3 contains 15 residues.

The table lists this clonotype with many counts. J is TRBJ2-4 and V is TRBV4-1; unclear D gene. Trimming left V 4 bases short and J 5 bases short, with 9 bases between. The germline V gene encodes CDR1 MGHRA and CDR2 YSYEKL. The CDR3 runs to 13 residues. CDR3 DNA: TGCGCCAGCAGCCTCGACGACCAAAACATTCAGTACTTC. It encodes CASSLDDQNIQYF.

This clonotype is classed as medium-sized (0.01 to 0.1%). V and J are TRBV7-2 and TRBJ1-1, with D possibly matching TRBD1 (6 bases). Deletions cut 1 base from V and 4 bases from J, with 7 bases between. Germline V gives CDR1 SGHTA, CDR2 FQGNSA. CDR3 size: 13 residues. The CDR3 bases are TGTGCCAGCAGCTTAGACAGGGCCACTGAAGCTTTCTTT. It is translated as CASSLDRATEAFF. The full variable domain, its missing parts supplied by reference TRBV7-2 and TRBJ1-1, is GAGVSQSPSNKVTEKGKDVELRCDPISGHTALYWYRQSLGQGLEFLIYFQGNSAPDKSGLPSDRFSAERTGGSVSTLTIQRTQQEDSAVYLCASSLDRATEAFFGQGTRLTVV.

The rearrangement links TRBV20-1 to TRBJ2-1, with TRBD2 matching 8 bases. Germline CDR1 DFQATT, CDR2 SNEGSKA (reference sequence). The trim removed 3 bases at V and 9 bases at J, leaving 1 base unmatched. CDR3 size: 11 residues. The CDR3 protein is CSASGGGEQFF. Here the CDR3 DNA reads TGCAGTGCTAGCGGGGGGGGTGAGCAGTTCTTC.

A remark on this clonotype: A read error may explain this, as a much larger clone is one base away. The rearrangement links TRBV18 to TRBJ2-3; the D is unclear. CDR3 length: 17 amino acids. The V gene's germline CDR1 is KGHSH and CDR2 LQKENI. CDR3 residues: CTSSPPGAGSGTDTQYF. The CDR3 nucleotides are TGTACCAGCTCACCACCGGGTGCAGGATCGGGCACAGATACGCAGTATTTT.

There are many counts of this clonotype. V usage is TRBV10-1 and J usage is TRBJ2-7; TRBD1 agrees at 7 bases. V dropped 0 bases and J dropped 6; count of bases not matched to a gene: 8. The CDR3 spans 15 residues. Germline assignment: CDR1 WNHNN and CDR2 SYGVQD (reference sequence). CDR3 loop: CASSESRGGLGEQYF. In DNA form, the CDR3 reads TGCGCCAGCAGTGAGTCGAGAGGGGGCTTGGGCGAGCAGTACTTC.

This clonotype was counted many times. The chain has TRBV5-5 and TRBJ2-3, with 7 bases that match TRBD1. From germline, CDR1 is SGHKS and CDR2 YYEKEE (reference sequence). The CDR3 contains 14 residues. Trimming took 4 bases from V and 3 from J; bases not matched to a gene: 5. CDR3 in amino acids: CASSIGTATDTQYF. In DNA, the CDR3 is TGTGCCAGCAGCATTGGGACAGCGACAGATACGCAGTATTTT.

This rearrangement joins TRBV5-6 to TRBJ2-7; TRBD1 matches 12 bases. The J segment lost 8 bases and the V segment lost 4 bases, leaving 7 bases of the junction unmatched. CDR1 and CDR2 from the germline V gene are SGHDT and YYEEEE. This CDR3 spans 14 amino acids. This chain's CDR3 is CASSDRDRGRQQYV. Here the CDR3 DNA reads TGTGCCAGCAGCGACCGGGACAGGGGGCGGCAGCAGTACGTC.

The table lists this clonotype with many counts. The chain joins TRBV7-2 to TRBJ2-1; TRBD2 aligns across 9 bases. V shed 2 bases, J shed 9 bases, and the junction held 11 bases outside the gene matches. CDR1 and CDR2 from the germline V gene are SGHTA and FQGNSA. This CDR3 has 16 amino acids. CDR3 protein: CASSLWSGGPTGEQFF. Written as DNA, the CDR3 is TGTGCCAGCAGCTTATGGAGCGGGGGGCCTACCGGTGAGCAGTTCTTC.